The next 7 T cell receptor beta chains were all read from a single sample in a study of blood T cell repertoires in COVID-19. The method was immunoSEQ multiplex PCR; TCRdb's version includes in-frame clones alone and lacks a portion of them. This table has 160,000 or so clones, roughly 85% appearing once. Sequenced input: PBMCs or T cells enriched from blood (not recorded which). These receptors all come from a man between 60 and 70 years old who had recovered from COVID-19.

The rearrangement joins TRBV19 to TRBJ2-1; 8 bases match TRBD2. V dropped 7 bases and J dropped 3; count of bases not matched to a gene: 8. Germline assignment: CDR1 LNHDA and CDR2 SQIVND (reference sequence). CDR3 length: 15 amino acids. CDR3 bases: TGTGCCAGTATCAGTGCGGGGGGAGACTACAATGAGCAGTTCTTC. Translated, it gives CASISAGGDYNEQFF. The full variable domain, completed using reference TRBV19 and TRBJ2-1, is DGGITQSPKYLFRKEGQNVTLSCEQNLNHDAMYWYRQDPGQGLRLIYYSQIVNDFQKGDIAEGYSVSREKKESFPLTVTSAQKNPTAFYLCASISAGGDYNEQFFGPGTRLTVL.

The chain is built from TRBV19 and TRBJ2-3; 10 bases match TRBD1. The germline V gene has CDR1 LNHDA and CDR2 SQIVND (reference sequence). The CDR3 sequence is 16 residues long. Germline trimming cut 6 bases from V and 1 base from J; bases unmatched to any gene: 7. In DNA, the CDR3 is TGTGCCAGTAGCCAAACCGGGACAGGGGGCACAGATACGCAGTATTTT. Residues: CASSQTGTGGTDTQYF.

V and J are TRBV19 and TRBJ1-4; D not certain. CDR1 LNHDA and CDR2 SQIVND come from the germline V gene (reference sequence). The CDR3 sequence is 15 residues long. V lost 4 bases and J lost 1, with 10 bases in between. The DNA of the CDR3 is TGTGCCAGTAGTACCCAGGCGGGAACTAATGAAAAACTGTTTTTT. This codes for CASSTQAGTNEKLFF. Looking up the rest from reference TRBV19 and TRBJ1-4 gives the full variable domain: DGGITQSPKYLFRKEGQNVTLSCEQNLNHDAMYWYRQDPGQGLRLIYYSQIVNDFQKGDIAEGYSVSREKKESFPLTVTSAQKNPTAFYLCASSTQAGTNEKLFFGSGTQLSVL.

The rearrangement links TRBV29-1 to TRBJ2-7; tentatively, D is TRBD1 (6 bases). V shed 2 bases and J shed 3 bases, with 11 bases lying between them. Germline assignment: CDR1 SQVTM and CDR2 ANQGSEA. This CDR3 has 13 residues. The CDR3 coding sequence is TGCAGCGTTGAACTCGCCAGGGGCTACGAGCAGTACTTC. Amino acids: CSVELARGYEQYF.

The CDR3 DNA reads TGTGCCGGGGGCCAGGGTCGGAACACTGAAGCTTTCTTT. It is translated as CAGGQGRNTEAFF. The chain links TRBV7-9 to TRBJ1-1; TRBD1 might be the D (6 bases). There are 13 residues in the CDR3. In germline, CDR1 is SEHNR, CDR2 FQNEAQ (reference sequence). Trimming removed 11 bases at V and 1 base at J, with 14 bases between.

This chain connects TRBV19 to TRBJ1-5; D perhaps matches TRBD1 (5 bases). V was cut by 0 bases and J by 3 bases, with 12 bases left in between. Germline V gives CDR1 LNHDA, CDR2 SQIVND (reference sequence). The CDR3 runs 16 residues. The CDR3 DNA reads as TGTGCCAGTAGTATAGATCGGGGGGTCATCAATCAGCCCCAGCATTTT. Protein sequence: CASSIDRGVINQPQHF. The variable domain in full, with the rest retrieved from reference TRBV19 and TRBJ1-5, is DGGITQSPKYLFRKEGQNVTLSCEQNLNHDAMYWYRQDPGQGLRLIYYSQIVNDFQKGDIAEGYSVSREKKESFPLTVTSAQKNPTAFYLCASSIDRGVINQPQHFGDGTRLSIL.

This clone showed up just once. V gene TRBV7-2 combines with J gene TRBJ1-4; perhaps TRBD1 as D (5 bases). Trimming left V 5 bases short and J 5 bases short, with 15 bases between. Germline CDR1 is SGHTA and CDR2 is FQGNSA. This CDR3 has 15 residues. This chain's CDR3 is CASSPGRGGNEKLFF. The CDR3 nucleotides are TGTGCCAGCAGCCCGGGACGGGGGGGGAATGAAAAACTGTTTTTT.